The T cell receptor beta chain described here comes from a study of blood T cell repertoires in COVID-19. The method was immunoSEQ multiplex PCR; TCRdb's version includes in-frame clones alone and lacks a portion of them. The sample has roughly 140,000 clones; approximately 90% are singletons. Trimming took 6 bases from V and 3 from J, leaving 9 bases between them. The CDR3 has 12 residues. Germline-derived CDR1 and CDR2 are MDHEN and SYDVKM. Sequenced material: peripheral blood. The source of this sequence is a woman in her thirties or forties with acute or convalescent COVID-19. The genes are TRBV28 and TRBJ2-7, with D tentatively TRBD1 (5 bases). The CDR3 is CASRGAGYEQYF. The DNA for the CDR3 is TGTGCCAGCAGAGGGGCTGGCTACGAGCAGTACTTC.